This TCR beta chain came from a study of T cells after posttransplantation cyclophosphamide. Overall study results and limits: TRB clonality was highly associated with recipient CMV seropositivity and reactivation. Tissue-infiltrating T cells from skin or gut overlapped little with blood T cells.

Method: immunoSEQ multiplex PCR; TCRdb's copy keeps in-frame clones and lacks some. The sample contains 41,000 or so clones, none of them singletons. This clone was counted at least ten times. Its target is unknown. Germline trimming cut 5 bases from V and 2 bases from J; bases unmatched to any gene: 8. There are 16 residues in the CDR3. CDR1 is LNHDA and CDR2 is SQIVND in the germline V gene (reference sequence). Peripheral blood was collected from the related graft donor on the marrow donation day. The V gene is TRBV19, the J gene TRBJ1-5; TRBD1 agrees at 8 bases. The receptor was isolated from a man between 25 and 39 years old in good health and a related stem cell transplant donor. The sample consisted of PBMCs. CDR3 residues: CASSFQQGVGNQPQHF. The CDR3, as DNA: TGTGCCAGTAGTTTTCAACAGGGGGTTGGCAATCAGCCCCAGCATTTT.